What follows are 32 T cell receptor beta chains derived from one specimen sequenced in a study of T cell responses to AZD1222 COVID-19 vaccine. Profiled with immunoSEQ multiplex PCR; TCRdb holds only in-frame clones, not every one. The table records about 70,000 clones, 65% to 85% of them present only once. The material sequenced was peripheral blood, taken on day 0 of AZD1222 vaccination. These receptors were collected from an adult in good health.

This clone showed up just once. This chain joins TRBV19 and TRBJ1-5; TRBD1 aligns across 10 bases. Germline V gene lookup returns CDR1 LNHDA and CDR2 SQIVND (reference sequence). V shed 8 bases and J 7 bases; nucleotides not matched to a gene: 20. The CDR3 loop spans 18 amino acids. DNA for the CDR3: TGTGCCAGTCACGAAAGTCACGACAGGGGGCTTATAAGGCAGCCCCAGCATTTT. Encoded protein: CASHESHDRGLIRQPQHF.

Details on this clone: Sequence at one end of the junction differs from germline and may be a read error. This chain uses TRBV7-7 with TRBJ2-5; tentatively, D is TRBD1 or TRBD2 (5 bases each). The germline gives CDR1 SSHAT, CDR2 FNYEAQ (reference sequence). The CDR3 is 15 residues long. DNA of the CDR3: TGTGCTAGCAGCTTGGCCGGGACCCTACAAGAGACCCAGTACTTC. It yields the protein CASSLAGTLQETQYF.

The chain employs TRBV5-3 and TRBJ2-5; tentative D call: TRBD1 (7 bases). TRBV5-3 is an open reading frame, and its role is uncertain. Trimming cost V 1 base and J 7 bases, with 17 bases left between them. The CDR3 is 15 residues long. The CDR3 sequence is CARSLRLRGRRTQYF. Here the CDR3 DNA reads TGTGCCAGAAGCTTGCGACTCAGGGGGAGGAGGACCCAGTACTTC.

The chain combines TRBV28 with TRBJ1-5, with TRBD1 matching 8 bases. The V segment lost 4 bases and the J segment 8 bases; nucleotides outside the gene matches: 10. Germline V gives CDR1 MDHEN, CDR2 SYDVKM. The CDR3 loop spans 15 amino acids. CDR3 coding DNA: TGTGCCAGCAGTTCCCGGGACAGGCTTGGGGAGCCCCAGCATTTT. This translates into CASSSRDRLGEPQHF. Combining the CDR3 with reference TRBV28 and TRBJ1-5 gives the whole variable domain DVKVTQSSRYLVKRTGEKVFLECVQDMDHENMFWYRQDPGLGLRLIYFSYDVKMKEKGDIPEGYSVSREKKERFSLILESASTNQTSMYLCASSSRDRLGEPQHFGDGTRLSIL.

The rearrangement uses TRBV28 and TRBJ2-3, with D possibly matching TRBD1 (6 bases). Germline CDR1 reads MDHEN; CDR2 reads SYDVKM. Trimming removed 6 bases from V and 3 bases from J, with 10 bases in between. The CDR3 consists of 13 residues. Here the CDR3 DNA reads TGTGCCAGCAGCTTCGACAGGACAGATACGCAGTATTTT. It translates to CASSFDRTDTQYF.

In nucleotides, the CDR3 is TGTGCCAGCAGTCCGGGACAGCGGATTGGAAACACCATATATTTT. It codes for CASSPGQRIGNTIYF. The chain combines TRBV5-6 with TRBJ1-3; 7 bases fit TRBD1. Germline V CDR1 and CDR2: SGHDT, YYEEEE. The CDR3 is 15 residues long. Trimming took 5 bases from V and 3 from J; bases not matched to a gene: 8.

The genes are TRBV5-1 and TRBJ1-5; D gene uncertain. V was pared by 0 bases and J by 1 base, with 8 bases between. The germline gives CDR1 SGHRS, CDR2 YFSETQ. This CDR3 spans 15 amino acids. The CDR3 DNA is TGCGCCAGCAGCTTGGCTCCCGGGAGCAATCAGCCCCAGCATTTT. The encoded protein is CASSLAPGSNQPQHF.

This CDR3 reads CASSQDPGGNTEAFF. In nucleotides, the CDR3 is TGTGCCAGCAGCCAAGACCCCGGCGGGAACACTGAAGCTTTCTTT. The chain links TRBV14 to TRBJ1-1; no definite D call. CDR3 length: 15 residues. Deletions cut 0 bases from V and 1 base from J, with 9 bases between. Per the germline V gene, CDR1 is SGHDN and CDR2 is FVKESK.

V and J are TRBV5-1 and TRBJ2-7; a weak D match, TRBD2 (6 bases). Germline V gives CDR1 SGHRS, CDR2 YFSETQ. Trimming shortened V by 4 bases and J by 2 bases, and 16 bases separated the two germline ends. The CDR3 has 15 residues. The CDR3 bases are TGCGCCAGCAGCCTAGGTCGGAGGGAAACCTACGAGCAGTACTTC. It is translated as CASSLGRRETYEQYF.

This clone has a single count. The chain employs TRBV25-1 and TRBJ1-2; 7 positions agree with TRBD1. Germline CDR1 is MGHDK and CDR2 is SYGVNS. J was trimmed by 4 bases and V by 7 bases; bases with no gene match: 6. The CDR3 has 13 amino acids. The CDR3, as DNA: TGTGCCAGCACCTCGGGACAGAGCTATGGCTACACCTTC. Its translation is CASTSGQSYGYTF.

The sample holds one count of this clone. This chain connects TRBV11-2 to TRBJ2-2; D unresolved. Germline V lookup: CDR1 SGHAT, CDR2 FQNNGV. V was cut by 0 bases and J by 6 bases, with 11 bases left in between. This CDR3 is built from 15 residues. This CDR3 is CASSLDPLYAGELFF. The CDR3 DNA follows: TGTGCCAGCAGCTTAGATCCTCTATATGCCGGGGAGCTGTTTTTT.

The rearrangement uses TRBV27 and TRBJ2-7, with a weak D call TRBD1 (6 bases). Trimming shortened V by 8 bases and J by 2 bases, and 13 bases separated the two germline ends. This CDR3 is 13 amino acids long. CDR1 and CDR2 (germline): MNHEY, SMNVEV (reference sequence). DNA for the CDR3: TGTGCCAGCCGCGCCAGGGGACCCTACGAGCAGTACTTC. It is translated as CASRARGPYEQYF.

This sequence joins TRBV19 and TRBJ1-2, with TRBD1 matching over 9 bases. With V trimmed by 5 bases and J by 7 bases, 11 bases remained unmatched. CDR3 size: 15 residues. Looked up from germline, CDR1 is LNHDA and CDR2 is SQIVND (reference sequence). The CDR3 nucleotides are TGTGCCAGTAGTGCCGAAGGGACAGGGATCGGTGGCTACACCTTC. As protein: CASSAEGTGIGGYTF.

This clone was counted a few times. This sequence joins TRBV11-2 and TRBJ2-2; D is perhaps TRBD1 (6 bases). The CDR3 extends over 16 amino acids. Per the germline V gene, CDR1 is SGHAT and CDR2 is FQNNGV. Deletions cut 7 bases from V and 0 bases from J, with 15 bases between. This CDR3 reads CASTQQGNPNTGELFF. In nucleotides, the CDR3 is TGTGCCAGCACCCAACAGGGTAACCCGAACACCGGGGAGCTGTTTTTT.

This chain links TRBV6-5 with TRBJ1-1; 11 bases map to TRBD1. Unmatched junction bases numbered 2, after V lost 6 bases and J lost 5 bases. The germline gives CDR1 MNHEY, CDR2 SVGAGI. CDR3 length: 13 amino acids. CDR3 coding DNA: TGTGCCAGCAGGGGACAGGGGGGGACTGAAGCTTTCTTT. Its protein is CASRGQGGTEAFF.

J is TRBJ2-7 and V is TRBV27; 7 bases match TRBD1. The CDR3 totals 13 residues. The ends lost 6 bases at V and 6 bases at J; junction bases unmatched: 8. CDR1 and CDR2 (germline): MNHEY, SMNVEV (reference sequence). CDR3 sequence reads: CASRGQFRPEQYF. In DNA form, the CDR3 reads TGTGCCAGCAGGGGACAGTTCCGACCCGAGCAGTACTTC.

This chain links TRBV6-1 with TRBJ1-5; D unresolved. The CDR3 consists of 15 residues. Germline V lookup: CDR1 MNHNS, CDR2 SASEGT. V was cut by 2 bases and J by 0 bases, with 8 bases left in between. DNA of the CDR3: TGTGCCAGCAGTGAAATGCTTTCTAGCAATCAGCCCCAGCATTTT. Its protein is CASSEMLSSNQPQHF.

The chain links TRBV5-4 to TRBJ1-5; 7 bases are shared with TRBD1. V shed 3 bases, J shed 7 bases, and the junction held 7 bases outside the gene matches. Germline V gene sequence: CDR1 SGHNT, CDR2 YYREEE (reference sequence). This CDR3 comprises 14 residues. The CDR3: CASSYPTGTQPQHF. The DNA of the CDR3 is TGTGCCAGCAGCTACCCGACAGGGACCCAGCCCCAGCATTTT. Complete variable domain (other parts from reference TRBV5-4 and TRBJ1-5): ETGVTQSPTHLIKTRGQQVTLRCSSQSGHNTVSWYQQALGQGPQFIFQYYREEENGRGNFPPRFSGLQFPNYSSELNVNALELDDSALYLCASSYPTGTQPQHFGDGTRLSIL.

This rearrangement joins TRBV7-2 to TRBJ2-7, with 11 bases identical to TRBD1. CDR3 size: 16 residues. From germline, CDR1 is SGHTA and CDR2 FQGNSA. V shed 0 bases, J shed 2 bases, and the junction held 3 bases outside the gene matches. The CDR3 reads CASSLAGQGVPYEQYF. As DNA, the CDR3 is TGTGCCAGCAGCTTAGCGGGACAGGGGGTCCCCTACGAGCAGTACTTC.

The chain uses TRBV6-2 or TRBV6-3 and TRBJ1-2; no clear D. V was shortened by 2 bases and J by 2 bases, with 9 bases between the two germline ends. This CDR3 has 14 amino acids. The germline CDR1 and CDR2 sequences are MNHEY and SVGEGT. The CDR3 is CASSYASLNYGYTF. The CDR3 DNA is TGTGCCAGCAGTTACGCAAGCCTAAACTATGGCTACACCTTC.

CDR3 protein: CASSGGQGRDEKLFF. DNA of the CDR3: TGTGCCAGCAGTGGGGGACAGGGGCGGGATGAAAAACTGTTTTTT. The chain links TRBV2 to TRBJ1-4; 10 positions agree with TRBD1. With 4 bases clipped from V and 6 bases from J, the junction kept 5 bases outside the gene matches. The CDR3 has 15 residues. Looked up from germline, CDR1 is SNHLY and CDR2 is FYNNEI. Supplemented by reference TRBV2 and TRBJ1-4, the full variable domain reads EPEVTQTPSHQVTQMGQEVILRCVPISNHLYFYWYRQILGQKVEFLVSFYNNEISEKSEIFDDQFSVERPDGSNFTLKIRSTKLEDSAMYFCASSGGQGRDEKLFFGSGTQLSVL.

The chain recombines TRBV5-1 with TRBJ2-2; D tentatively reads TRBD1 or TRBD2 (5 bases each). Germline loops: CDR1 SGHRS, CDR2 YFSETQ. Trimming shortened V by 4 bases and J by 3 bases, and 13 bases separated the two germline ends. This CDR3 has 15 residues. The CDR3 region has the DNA TGCGCCAGCAGCCCGGGGCAGGCGCACACCGGGGAGCTGTTTTTT. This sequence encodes CASSPGQAHTGELFF.

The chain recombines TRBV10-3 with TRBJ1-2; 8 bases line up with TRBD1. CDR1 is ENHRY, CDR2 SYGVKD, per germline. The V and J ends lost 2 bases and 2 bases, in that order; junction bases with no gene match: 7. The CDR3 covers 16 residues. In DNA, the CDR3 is TGTGCCATCAGTGAGACCTACAGGGGGTCGAACTATGGCTACACCTTC. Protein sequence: CAISETYRGSNYGYTF.

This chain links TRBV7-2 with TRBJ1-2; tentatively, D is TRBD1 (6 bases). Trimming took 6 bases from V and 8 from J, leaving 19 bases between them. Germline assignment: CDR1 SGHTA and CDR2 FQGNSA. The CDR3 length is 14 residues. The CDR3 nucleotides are TGTGCCAGCAGTCGAACGAGGGGGGCTAGGGGCTACACCTTC. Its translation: CASSRTRGARGYTF. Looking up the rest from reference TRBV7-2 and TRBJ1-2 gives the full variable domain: GAGVSQSPSNKVTEKGKDVELRCDPISGHTALYWYRQSLGQGLEFLIYFQGNSAPDKSGLPSDRFSAERTGGSVSTLTIQRTQQEDSAVYLCASSRTRGARGYTFGSGTRLTVV.

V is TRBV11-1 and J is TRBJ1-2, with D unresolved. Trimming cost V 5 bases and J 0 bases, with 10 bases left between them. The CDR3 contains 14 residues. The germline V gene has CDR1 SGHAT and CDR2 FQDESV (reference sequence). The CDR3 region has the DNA TGTGCCAGCAGCCCGGTCCCCGCTAACTATGGCTACACCTTC. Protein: CASSPVPANYGYTF.

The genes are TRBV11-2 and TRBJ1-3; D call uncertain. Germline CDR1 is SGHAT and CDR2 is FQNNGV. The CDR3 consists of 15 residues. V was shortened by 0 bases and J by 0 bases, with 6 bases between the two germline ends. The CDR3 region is CASSLDGNSGNTIYF. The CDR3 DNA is TGTGCCAGCAGCTTAGATGGCAACTCTGGAAACACCATATATTTT.

The CDR3 region has the DNA TGTGCCAGCAGCTTAGTCCTAGCGGGGGTTTACGAGCAGTACTTC. As protein: CASSLVLAGVYEQYF. The chain recombines TRBV7-8 with TRBJ2-7, with 10 bases that match TRBD2. CDR1 and CDR2 (germline): SGHVS, FQNEAQ. Trimming cost V 1 base and J 4 bases; bases outside gene matches: 4. The CDR3 sequence is 15 residues long.

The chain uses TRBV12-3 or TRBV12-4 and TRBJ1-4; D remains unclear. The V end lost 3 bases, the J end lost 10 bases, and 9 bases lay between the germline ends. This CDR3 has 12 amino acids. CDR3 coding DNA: TGTGCCAGCAGTTTTCGTAGCGGAAAACTGTTTTTT. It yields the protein CASSFRSGKLFF.

This CDR3 reads CALGGQRQDGYTF. CDR3 bases: TGTGCCCTTGGAGGACAGCGTCAAGATGGCTACACCTTC. This rearrangement joins TRBV28 to TRBJ1-2, with D possibly matching TRBD1 (6 bases). V was cut by 11 bases and J by 6 bases, with 19 bases left in between. This CDR3 is built from 13 residues. Germline V gives CDR1 MDHEN, CDR2 SYDVKM.

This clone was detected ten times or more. The CDR3 DNA reads as TGTGCCAGCAGCGCAGGGACAGGGAATCTCTACGGCTACACCTTC. This encodes CASSAGTGNLYGYTF. The V and J genes are TRBV9 and TRBJ1-2, with TRBD1 matching 9 bases. V was clipped by 3 bases and J by 8 bases; unmatched bases: 11. CDR3 size: 15 residues. CDR1 is SGDLS, CDR2 YYNGEE, per germline.

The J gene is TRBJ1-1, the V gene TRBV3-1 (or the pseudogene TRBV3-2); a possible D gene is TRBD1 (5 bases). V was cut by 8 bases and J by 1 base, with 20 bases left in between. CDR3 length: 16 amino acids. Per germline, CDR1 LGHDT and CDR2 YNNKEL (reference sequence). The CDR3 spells CASRVGASNPNTEAFF. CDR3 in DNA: TGTGCCAGCCGGGTAGGGGCGTCGAATCCGAACACTGAAGCTTTCTTT.

The CDR3 coding sequence is TGTGCCAGCAGTTTTTTCTCGAGGGCTAGCACAGATACGCAGTATTTT. Translating gives CASSFFSRASTDTQYF. The genes are TRBV27 and TRBJ2-3; possible D gene TRBD2, 5 bases. The V end lost 3 bases, the J end lost 0 bases, and 13 bases lay between the germline ends. From germline, CDR1 is MNHEY and CDR2 SMNVEV (reference sequence). The CDR3 length is 16 residues.